The source of this T cell receptor (beta chain) is a study of Graves' ophthalmopathy and Graves' hyperthyroidism (dated by TCRdb to about 2018). Turning to the overall study: Peripheral blood was collected at initial diagnosis, before any treatment. The 95 to 100 discovery patients were randomly divided into training and test sets at a 7:3 ratio. To explore V-J signatures that distinguish ophthalmopathy from hyperthyroidism, a discovery set of around 100 patients was enrolled, made up of 40 to 45 with ophthalmopathy and 57 with stable hyperthyroidism. In total, 135 blood samples were TCR-sequenced: some 43 ophthalmopathy, over 70 hyperthyroidism and approximately 17 hyperthyroidism-to-ophthalmopathy patients. The study used signatures of the TCR beta repertoire to tell Graves' ophthalmopathy apart from Graves' hyperthyroidism and to predict which patients would progress to ophthalmopathy. An independent validation cohort was composed of 18 hyperthyroidism patients and around 16 patients who later progressed from hyperthyroidism to ophthalmopathy. In more than five hyperthyroidism patients, the T-cell repertoires found in thyroid tissue were compared with those found in blood. Following sampling, methimazole starting at 30 mg daily was administered to hyperthyroidism patients, and high-dose intravenous methylprednisolone was administered to ophthalmopathy patients. Summary of the overall study and its limitations: No statistical method was used to set the sample size in advance, and the investigators knew which group each participant was assigned to. Most of the expanded thyroid clonotypes with a frequency above 0.001 were also detected in blood, and it was suggested that the thyroid immune response may be reflected by blood repertoires. In cross-validation, the 13-signature model distinguished ophthalmopathy from stable hyperthyroidism with 87.88% sensitivity and 81.08% specificity, while in the test set the corresponding values were about 80% and 75%. In validation, the model predicted ophthalmopathy progression with over 60% sensitivity and roughly 78% specificity; some 13 predicted patients were CT-confirmed with GO in a median of about 6.1 months.

The ophthalmopathy patients had moderately to severely active disease, with a Clinical Activity Score of 3 or higher, a NOSPECS grade of 4 or higher, and a disease duration of less than 3 months. Patients with other autoimmune diseases, uncontrolled infections, pregnancy or lactation were excluded. Clinical symptoms, serum thyroxine, TRAb, thyroid ultrasound and orbital computed tomography were used for diagnosis. PBMCs were isolated from more than 8 ml of fresh peripheral blood by Ficoll-Paque density gradient centrifugation. Total RNA was extracted using Trizol reagent, and RNA quality was checked on an Agilent 2100 Bioanalyzer. This clonotype came up many times. It lacks a known antigen. No much larger clonotype is one base removed from it; base qualities were not supplied. The CDR3 covers 15 residues, taking in both the cysteine and the phenylalanine. Here the CDR3 DNA is all that survives: 45 bases in frame from base 1. The CDR1 and CDR2 encoded by the germline V gene are MNHEY and SVGAGI. V ends up 0 bases short and J 4 bases short, with an unmatched junction base count of 4.

For repertoire sequencing, TCR beta CDR3 regions were amplified from RNA transcripts. A first-round RT-PCR used HTBI primers with the Qiagen OneStep RT-PCR kit, followed by a second-round multiplex PCR, size selection and purification. Libraries were sequenced on an Illumina HiSeq2000 using paired-end 100 bp reads. Turning to the authors' computational methods: SOAPnuke was used to process the reads, removing any read that contained adapters or uncalled bases, had a mean Phred below 15, or lacked an exact match to the constant primer or identifier. COPE v1.2.5 was used to merge high-quality paired reads. Each unique nucleotide sequence was treated as a clonotype, and MiTCR v1.1 was used to align the clonotypes to the IMGT TRB V, D and J references. The analysis was limited to V-J combinations with a frequency above 0.0001, which together covered approximately 99% of the repertoires. For each V-J combination, a TCR clonal expansion and chaos score was defined as F50 clonal expansion divided by the chaos observed in the TCRdist matrix. Welch's t-statistics and random forest were used to reduce features to 13 V-J combinations, which were fed into a naive Bayes classifier. The similarity between thyroid and blood repertoires was quantified using the Morisita-Horn index. Using fastp trimming at Q25 and MiXCR clonotype assembly, TCRdb reanalyzed the public sequencing data and kept in-frame beta chains. Each entry merges the rows of one CDR3 protein and shows their most common DNA and genes. The V and J calls come from TCRdb's annotation, not from the publication. This sample gives approximately 480,000 distinct CDR3 sequences in total; around an eighth of them show up just once. The top ten constitute over 8% of the sample.

The rearranged segments are TRBV6-5 and TRBJ1-2; 8 of the junction bases match TRBD1. This TCR derives from a woman in her twenties or thirties with Graves' ophthalmopathy. Donor details come from another sample of the same person, matched by shared clones. Sequencing used blood. The CDR3 region: CASSYSTGEAYGYTF. The DNA is as follows: TGTGCCAGCAGTTACTCGACAGGGGAGGCCTATGGCTACACCTTC.